Each of the 18 T cell receptor beta chains below was sequenced from the same sample in a study of blood T cell repertoires in COVID-19. TCRdb's table, derived via immunoSEQ multiplex PCR, lists solely in-frame clones and lacks some. Here the sample spans about 86,000 clones, roughly 83% being singletons. Material: peripheral blood. The receptor source for this set is a woman aged 80 or over with active or convalescent COVID-19.

The chain employs TRBV2 and TRBJ1-5, with TRBD1 identical over 7 bases. V gave up 4 bases and J gave up 1 base; unmatched junction bases: 7. CDR3 length: 16 amino acids. Germline V gene sequence: CDR1 SNHLY, CDR2 FYNNEI. The CDR3 DNA reads TGTGCCAGCAGTGGACAGGGAGGTCGGAGCAATCAGCCCCAGCATTTT. Translating it yields CASSGQGGRSNQPQHF. Full variable domain (outside the CDR3, taken from reference TRBV2 and TRBJ1-5): EPEVTQTPSHQVTQMGQEVILRCVPISNHLYFYWYRQILGQKVEFLVSFYNNEISEKSEIFDDQFSVERPDGSNFTLKIRSTKLEDSAMYFCASSGQGGRSNQPQHFGDGTRLSIL.

This clone was found once. CDR3 sequence reads: CASSFSSEVFGELFF. The CDR3 nucleotides read TGTGCCAGCAGTTTTTCAAGCGAGGTATTCGGGGAGCTGTTTTTT. This chain joins TRBV27 and TRBJ2-2; D is unclear. Germline CDR1 and CDR2: MNHEY and SMNVEV (reference sequence). Trimming took off 3 bases at V and 7 bases at J, with 15 bases between the two ends. The CDR3 runs to 15 residues.

The table lists this clone with a count of one. This sequence joins TRBV19 and TRBJ1-1; possibly TRBD1 for D (5 bases). Germline V lookup: CDR1 LNHDA, CDR2 SQIVND (reference sequence). V shed 4 bases and J shed 4 bases, with 22 bases lying between them. CDR3 length equals 17 residues. The CDR3 region has the DNA TGTGCCAGTAGTAATTACGGGGGTCCCATAGCTGGCACTGAAGCTTTCTTT. Residues: CASSNYGGPIAGTEAFF.

CDR3 in amino acids: CATSDSGGYNEQFF. CDR3 coding DNA: TGTGCCACCAGTGATTCCGGGGGGTACAATGAGCAGTTCTTC. The chain is built from TRBV24-1 and TRBJ2-1, with TRBD2 identical over 7 bases. The CDR3 extends over 14 amino acids. Looked up from germline, CDR1 is KGHDR and CDR2 is SFDVKD. V was pared by 2 bases and J by 4 bases, with 1 base of the junction left unmatched.

The chain is built from TRBV30 and TRBJ1-2, with 12 bases that match TRBD1. The germline V gene has CDR1 GTSNPN and CDR2 SVGIG (reference sequence). With 4 bases clipped from V and 8 bases from J, the junction kept 5 bases outside the gene matches. This CDR3 comprises 13 residues. The DNA for the CDR3 is TGTGCCTGGAACCGGGACAGGGGGCAAGGCTACACCTTC. This encodes CAWNRDRGQGYTF.

The chain uses TRBV12-3 or TRBV12-4 and TRBJ1-2, with a possible D match to TRBD1 (5 bases). The CDR3 is made up of 13 amino acids. V was cut by 3 bases and J by 2 bases, with 7 bases left in between. In DNA form, the CDR3 reads TGTGCCAGCAGTTTGGGGCCGAACTATGGCTACACCTTC. Translating it yields CASSLGPNYGYTF.

V is TRBV6-2 or TRBV6-3 and J is TRBJ2-3; 8 bases align to TRBD1. Per the germline V gene, CDR1 is MNHEY and CDR2 is SVGEGT. After removal of 5 bases from V and 2 bases from J, the junction contained 9 bases not matched to a gene. This CDR3 has 16 residues. The CDR3 DNA follows: TGTGCCAGCAGTACCAGGACAGGGTTGCTCACAGATACGCAGTATTTT. Translated: CASSTRTGLLTDTQYF.

As DNA, the CDR3 is TGTGCCAGCAGGCCCCACGAGGGGGGGAAGGAGACCCAGTACTTC. Its protein product is CASRPHEGGKETQYF. J is TRBJ2-5 and V is TRBV27; weak D call: TRBD2 (7 bases). Germline loops: CDR1 MNHEY, CDR2 SMNVEV (reference sequence). The CDR3 totals 15 residues. V dropped 6 bases and J dropped 5 bases, with 19 bases sitting between them.

The V gene is TRBV12-3 or TRBV12-4, the J gene TRBJ2-5; a weak D match, TRBD1 (6 bases). Between the trimmed V and J ends, which lost 6 bases and 5 bases, there was a span of 10 bases. The CDR3 totals 12 residues. CDR3 loop: CASSLDRETQYF. The DNA for the CDR3 is TGTGCCAGCAGCCTTGACAGGGAGACCCAGTACTTC.

The table lists this clone with a count of one. This chain links TRBV10-3 with TRBJ2-3; 10 nucleotides line up with TRBD2. Trimming took 5 bases from V and 8 from J; bases not matched to a gene: 13. Germline loops: CDR1 ENHRY, CDR2 SYGVKD. This CDR3 spans 16 amino acids. CDR3 coding DNA: TGTGCCATCAGTCCGACTAGCGGGCCTACCGGGGCTACGCAGTATTTT. Its protein product is CAISPTSGPTGATQYF.

V gene TRBV6-1 combines with J gene TRBJ1-5, with D perhaps matching TRBD1 (5 bases). The germline CDR1 and CDR2 sequences are MNHNS and SASEGT. The CDR3 length is 12 residues. V lost 3 bases to trimming and J lost 9 bases, with 9 bases between them. CDR3 residues: CASSDGGRPQHF. Written as DNA, the CDR3 is TGTGCCAGCAGTGACGGGGGTCGGCCCCAGCATTTT.

The rearrangement joins TRBV9 to TRBJ1-1, with D perhaps TRBD1 (5 bases). The germline gives CDR1 SGDLS, CDR2 YYNGEE. The CDR3 runs 13 residues. Deletions cut 1 base from V and 5 bases from J, with 9 bases between. The CDR3 DNA reads TGTGCCAGCAGCGTAAGGGGAGGGACTGAAGCTTTCTTT. It translates to CASSVRGGTEAFF.

The V call is TRBV28, the J call TRBJ2-4, with TRBD1 as a possible D gene (6 bases). Germline CDR1 reads MDHEN; CDR2 reads SYDVKM. Trimming removed 7 bases at V and 5 bases at J, with 18 bases between. This CDR3 spans 15 amino acids. DNA for the CDR3: TGTGCCAGCAATACAGGGAGTGTAAACGAAAACATTCAGTACTTC. The encoded protein is CASNTGSVNENIQYF.

V and J are TRBV9 and TRBJ1-1; the D gene is possibly TRBD1 (6 bases). This CDR3 comprises 13 residues. V gave up 0 bases and J gave up 3 bases, with 6 bases separating them. Per the germline V gene, CDR1 is SGDLS and CDR2 is YYNGEE. The CDR3 bases are TGTGCCAGCAGCGTAGGACAGGACACTGAAGCTTTCTTT. Its translation: CASSVGQDTEAFF.

The V gene is TRBV27, the J gene TRBJ1-3, with unresolved D. Trimming cost V 6 bases and J 4 bases, with 19 bases left between them. Germline CDR1 reads MNHEY; CDR2 reads SMNVEV (reference sequence). This CDR3 region has 16 residues. CDR3 bases: TGTGCCAGCAGCCCCAGCGCTAAGAGCGCCGGAAACACCATATATTTT. Translation: CASSPSAKSAGNTIYF.

The V call is TRBV6-5, the J call TRBJ2-7; D may be TRBD2 (7 bases). Germline assignment: CDR1 MNHEY and CDR2 SVGAGI. The CDR3 sequence is 14 residues long. V dropped 6 bases and J dropped 4 bases, with 16 bases sitting between them. The CDR3 protein is CASRREGEWYEQYF. The DNA of the CDR3 is TGTGCCAGCAGAAGGGAGGGGGAGTGGTACGAGCAGTACTTC.

The rearrangement links TRBV6-6 to TRBJ2-5; D not resolved. CDR1 MNHNY and CDR2 SVGAGI come from the germline V gene (reference sequence). Trimming shortened V by 6 bases and J by 2 bases, and 4 bases separated the two germline ends. There are 11 residues in the CDR3. In DNA form, the CDR3 reads TGTGCCAGCAGCCAACAAGAGACCCAGTACTTC. This sequence encodes CASSQQETQYF.

The V and J genes are TRBV11-2 and TRBJ1-2; the match to TRBD1 covers 10 bases. The length of the CDR3 is 16 residues. V dropped 5 bases and J dropped 7; count of bases not matched to a gene: 13. Per germline, CDR1 SGHAT and CDR2 FQNNGV. CDR3 residues: CASSLNTGTGVGGYTF. The DNA of the CDR3 is TGTGCCAGCAGCCTTAATACCGGGACAGGGGTGGGTGGCTACACCTTC. The full variable domain, completed using reference TRBV11-2 and TRBJ1-2, is EAGVAQSPRYKIIEKRQSVAFWCNPISGHATLYWYQQILGQGPKLLIQFQNNGVVDDSQLPKDRFSAERLKGVDSTLKIQPAKLEDSAVYLCASSLNTGTGVGGYTFGSGTRLTVV.